This T cell receptor (beta chain) is from a study of blood T cell repertoires in COVID-19. Overall study: The origin of the acute and convalescent COVID-19 samples was the United States, Italy and Spain.

Per the original methods: It was from reference gene primer amplification that nucleated cell counts were estimated. Sequencing was performed with immunoSEQ multiplex PCR; in TCRdb, only in-frame clones are kept and a portion is missing. V and J calls and clone size come straight from that table; D and trimming were deduced from the DNA. The sample contains 300,000 to 450,000 clones, roughly 90% of which appear only once. Participants' own reports of clinical history determined their cohort assignment. The germline V gene has CDR1 SGHAT and CDR2 FQNNGV. The CDR3 contains 16 residues. V lost 1 base, J lost 0 bases, and 10 bases lay in between.

The chain employs TRBV11-2 and TRBJ2-1; a weak D match, TRBD1 (6 bases). The sequencing sample was made of PBMCs or T cells enriched from blood (not recorded which). The source of this sequence is a woman in her 30s who had been exposed to COVID-19. The CDR3 sequence: CASSLGTVSSYNEQFF. As DNA, the CDR3 is TGTGCCAGCAGCTTAGGGACAGTGAGCTCCTACAATGAGCAGTTCTTC.